This T cell receptor beta chain originates from a study of T-cell reconstitution after alpha-beta-depleted transplantation in children. General study points: Reportedly, alpha-beta T cells present about two months post-transplant originated from several hundred expanded clones of graft origin. Surviving thymic progenitors and recipient T cells were the source of high TCRbeta diversity at day 60 in some patients. T-cell counts and diversity at one year post-transplant came mainly from newly produced T cells.

The library targeted TCRbeta and was prepared with unique molecular identifiers. A single record per CDR3 protein comes from TCRdb applying MiXCR to the PCR reads. This sample has about 830,000 distinct CDR3 sequences, with 15% to 20% found just once. Germline V CDR1 and CDR2: MNHEY, SMNVEV (reference sequence). V was cut by 5 bases and J by 9 bases, with 20 bases left in between. The length of the CDR3 is 15 residues. Concerning this clonotype: What it binds is not known.

This sequence originates from a male patient younger than 18 who had a stem cell transplant for acute lymphoblastic leukemia, so the T cells may come from the graft donor. The chain links TRBV27 to TRBJ2-1; D gene unclear. This material consisted of PBMCs, mostly from graft donor cells, taken 360 days after TCRalphabeta/CD19-depleted stem cell transplant. The CDR3 region is CASSLPQGRIIEQFF. The CDR3, as DNA: TGTGCCAGCAGTCTCCCCCAAGGCCGAATCATTGAGCAGTTCTTC.